This T cell receptor beta chain was captured in a study of PD-L1 blockade in urothelial cancer. The overall study: Blood yielded a median of around 140,000 T cells per sample.

Time point meaning: pretreatment peripheral blood. Sample contribution per patient ranged from 1 to 8, covering pretreatment and on-treatment. Per the germline V gene, CDR1 is SGHRS and CDR2 is YFSETQ. This CDR3 region has 15 residues. The V gene end was trimmed by 6 bases and the J gene end by 4 bases; junction bases not matched to a gene: 7. The method was immunoSEQ multiplex PCR; TCRdb's version includes in-frame clones alone and lacks a portion of them. The sample contains tens of thousands of clones, 90% of which appear only once. The clonotype originates from a man aged 55 to 70 with urothelial cancer. The V gene is TRBV5-1, the J gene TRBJ2-7; 13 bases align to TRBD2. Material: PBMCs, obtained around atezolizumab (anti-PD-L1) treatment. This chain's CDR3 is CASNPGLAGSYEQYF. The CDR3 DNA reads TGCGCCAGCAACCCGGGACTAGCGGGATCTTACGAGCAGTACTTC.